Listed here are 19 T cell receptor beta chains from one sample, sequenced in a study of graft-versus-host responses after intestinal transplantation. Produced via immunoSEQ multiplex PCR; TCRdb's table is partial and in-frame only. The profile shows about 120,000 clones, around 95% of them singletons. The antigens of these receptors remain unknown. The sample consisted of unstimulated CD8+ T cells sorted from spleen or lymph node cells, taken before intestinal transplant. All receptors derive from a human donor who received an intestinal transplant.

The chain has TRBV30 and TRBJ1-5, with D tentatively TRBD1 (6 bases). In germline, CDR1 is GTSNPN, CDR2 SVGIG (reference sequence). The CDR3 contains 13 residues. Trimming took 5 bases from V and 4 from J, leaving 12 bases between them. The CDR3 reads CAWGTGTNQPQHF. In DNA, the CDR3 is TGTGCCTGGGGAACAGGGACAAATCAGCCCCAGCATTTT.

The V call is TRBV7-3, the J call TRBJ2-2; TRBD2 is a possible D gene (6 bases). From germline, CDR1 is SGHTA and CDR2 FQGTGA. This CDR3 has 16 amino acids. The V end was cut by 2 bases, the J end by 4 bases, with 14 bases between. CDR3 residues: CASSLFPEGPTGELFF. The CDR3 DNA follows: TGTGCCAGCAGCTTATTTCCGGAGGGGCCCACCGGGGAGCTGTTTTTT.

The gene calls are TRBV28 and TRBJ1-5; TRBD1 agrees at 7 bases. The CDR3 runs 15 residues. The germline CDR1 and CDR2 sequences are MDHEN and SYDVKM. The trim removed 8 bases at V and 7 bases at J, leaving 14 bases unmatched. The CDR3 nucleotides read TGTGCCAGCGCTCTACTCCGGGGACAGACACAGCCCCAGCATTTT. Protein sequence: CASALLRGQTQPQHF.

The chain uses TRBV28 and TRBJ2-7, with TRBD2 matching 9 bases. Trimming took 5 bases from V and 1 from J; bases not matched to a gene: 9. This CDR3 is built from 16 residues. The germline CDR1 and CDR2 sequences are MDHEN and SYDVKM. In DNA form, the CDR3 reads TGTGCCAGCAGTCTCCCGGGCGGGAGGGCTTCCTACGAGCAGTACTTC. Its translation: CASSLPGGRASYEQYF.

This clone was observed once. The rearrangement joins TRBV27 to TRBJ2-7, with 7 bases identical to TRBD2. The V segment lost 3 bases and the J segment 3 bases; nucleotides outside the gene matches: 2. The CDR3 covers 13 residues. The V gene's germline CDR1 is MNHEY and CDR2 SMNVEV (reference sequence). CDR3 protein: CASSLGGFYEQYF. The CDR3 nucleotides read TGTGCCAGCAGTTTGGGGGGGTTCTACGAGCAGTACTTC.

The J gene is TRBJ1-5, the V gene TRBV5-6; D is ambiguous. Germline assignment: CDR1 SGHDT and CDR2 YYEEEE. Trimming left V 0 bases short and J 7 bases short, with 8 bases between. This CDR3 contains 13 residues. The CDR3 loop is CASSLGSGQPQHF. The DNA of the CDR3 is TGTGCCAGCAGCTTGGGTTCAGGACAGCCCCAGCATTTT.

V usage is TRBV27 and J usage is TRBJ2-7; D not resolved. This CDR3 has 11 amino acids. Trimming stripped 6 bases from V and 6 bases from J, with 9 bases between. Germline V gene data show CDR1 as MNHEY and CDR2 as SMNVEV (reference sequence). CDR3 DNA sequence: TGTGCCAGCAGCAAGGGCCTCGAGCAGTACTTC. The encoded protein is CASSKGLEQYF.

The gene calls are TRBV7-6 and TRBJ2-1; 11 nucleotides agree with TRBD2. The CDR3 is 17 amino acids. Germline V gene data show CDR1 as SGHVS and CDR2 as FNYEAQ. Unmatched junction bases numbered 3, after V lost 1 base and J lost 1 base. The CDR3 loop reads CASSLVASGGSYNEQFF. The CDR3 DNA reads TGTGCCAGCAGCTTAGTGGCTAGCGGGGGGTCCTACAATGAGCAGTTCTTC.

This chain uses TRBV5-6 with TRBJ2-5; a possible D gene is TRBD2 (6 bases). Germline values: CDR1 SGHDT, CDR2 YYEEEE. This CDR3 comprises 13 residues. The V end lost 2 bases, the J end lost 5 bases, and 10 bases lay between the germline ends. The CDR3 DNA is TGTGCCAGCAGCTTTGGAGGGCGGGAGACCCAGTACTTC. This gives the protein CASSFGGRETQYF.

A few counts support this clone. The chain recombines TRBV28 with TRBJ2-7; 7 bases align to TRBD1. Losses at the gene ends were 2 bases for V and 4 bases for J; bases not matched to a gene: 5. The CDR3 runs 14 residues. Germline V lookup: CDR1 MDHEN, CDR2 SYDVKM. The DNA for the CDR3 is TGTGCCAGCAGTTTAAGGGGACAGCCTTACGAGCAGTACTTC. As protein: CASSLRGQPYEQYF.

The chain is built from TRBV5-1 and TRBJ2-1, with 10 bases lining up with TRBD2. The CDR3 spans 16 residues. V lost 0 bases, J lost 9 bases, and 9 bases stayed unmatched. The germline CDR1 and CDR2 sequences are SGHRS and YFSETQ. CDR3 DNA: TGCGCCAGCAGCTTGGTGGCTAGCGGGAGAGAGTTTGAGCAGTTCTTC. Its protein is CASSLVASGREFEQFF.

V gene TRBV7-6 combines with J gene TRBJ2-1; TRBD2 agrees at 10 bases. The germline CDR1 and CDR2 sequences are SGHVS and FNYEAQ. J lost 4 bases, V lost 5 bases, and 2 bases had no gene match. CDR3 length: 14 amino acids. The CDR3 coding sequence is TGTGCCAGCAGCGGACTAGCGGAATACAATGAGCAGTTCTTC. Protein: CASSGLAEYNEQFF.

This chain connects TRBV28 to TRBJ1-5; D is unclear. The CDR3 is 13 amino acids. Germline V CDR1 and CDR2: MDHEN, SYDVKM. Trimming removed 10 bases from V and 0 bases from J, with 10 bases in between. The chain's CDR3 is CATADYSNQPQHF. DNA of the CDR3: TGTGCCACCGCAGATTATAGCAATCAGCCCCAGCATTTT. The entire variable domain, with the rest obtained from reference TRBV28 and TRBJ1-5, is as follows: DVKVTQSSRYLVKRTGEKVFLECVQDMDHENMFWYRQDPGLGLRLIYFSYDVKMKEKGDIPEGYSVSREKKERFSLILESASTNQTSMYLCATADYSNQPQHFGDGTRLSIL.

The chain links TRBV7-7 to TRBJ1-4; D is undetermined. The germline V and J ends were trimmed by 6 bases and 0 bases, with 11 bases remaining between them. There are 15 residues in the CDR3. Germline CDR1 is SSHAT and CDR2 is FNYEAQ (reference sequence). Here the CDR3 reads CASSPTPATNEKLFF. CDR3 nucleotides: TGTGCCAGCAGTCCGACACCGGCAACTAATGAAAAACTGTTTTTT.

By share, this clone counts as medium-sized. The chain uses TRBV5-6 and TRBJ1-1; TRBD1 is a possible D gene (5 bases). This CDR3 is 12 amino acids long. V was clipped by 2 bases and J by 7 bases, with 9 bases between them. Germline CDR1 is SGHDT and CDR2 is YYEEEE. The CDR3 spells CASSLRGNEAFF. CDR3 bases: TGTGCCAGCAGCTTACGGGGGAATGAAGCTTTCTTT.

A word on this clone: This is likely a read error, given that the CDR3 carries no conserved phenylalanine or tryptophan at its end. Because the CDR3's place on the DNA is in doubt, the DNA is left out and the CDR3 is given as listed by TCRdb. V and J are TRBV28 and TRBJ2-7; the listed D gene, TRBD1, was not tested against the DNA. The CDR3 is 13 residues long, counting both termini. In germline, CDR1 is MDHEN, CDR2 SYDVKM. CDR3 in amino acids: CASSFQTGTVIRT.

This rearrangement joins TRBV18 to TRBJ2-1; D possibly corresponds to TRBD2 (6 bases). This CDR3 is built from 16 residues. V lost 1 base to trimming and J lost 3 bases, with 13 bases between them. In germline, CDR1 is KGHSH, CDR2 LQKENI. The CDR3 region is CASSPQIIAVYNEQFF. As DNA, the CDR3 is TGTGCCAGCTCACCACAAATAATAGCGGTCTACAATGAGCAGTTCTTC. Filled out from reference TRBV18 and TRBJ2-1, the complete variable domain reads NAGVMQNPRHLVRRRGQEARLRCSPMKGHSHVYWYRQLPEEGLKFMVYLQKENIIDESGMPKERFSAEFPKEGPSILRIQQVVRGDSAAYFCASSPQIIAVYNEQFFGPGTRLTVL.

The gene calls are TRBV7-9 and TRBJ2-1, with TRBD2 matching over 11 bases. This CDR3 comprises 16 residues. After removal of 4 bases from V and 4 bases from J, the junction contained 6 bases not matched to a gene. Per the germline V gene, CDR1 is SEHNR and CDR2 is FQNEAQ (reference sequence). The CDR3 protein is CASSSATSGAYNEQFF. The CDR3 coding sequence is TGTGCCAGCAGCTCCGCGACTAGCGGGGCGTACAATGAGCAGTTCTTC.

In nucleotides, the CDR3 is TGTGCCAGCAGTTACACGACTAGAGGAGATGAGCAGTTCTTC. This sequence encodes CASSYTTRGDEQFF. The chain combines TRBV6-5 with TRBJ2-1; possibly TRBD2 for D (6 bases). The CDR3 covers 14 residues. CDR1 is MNHEY, CDR2 SVGAGI, per germline. V shed 2 bases and J shed 8 bases, with 13 bases lying between them.